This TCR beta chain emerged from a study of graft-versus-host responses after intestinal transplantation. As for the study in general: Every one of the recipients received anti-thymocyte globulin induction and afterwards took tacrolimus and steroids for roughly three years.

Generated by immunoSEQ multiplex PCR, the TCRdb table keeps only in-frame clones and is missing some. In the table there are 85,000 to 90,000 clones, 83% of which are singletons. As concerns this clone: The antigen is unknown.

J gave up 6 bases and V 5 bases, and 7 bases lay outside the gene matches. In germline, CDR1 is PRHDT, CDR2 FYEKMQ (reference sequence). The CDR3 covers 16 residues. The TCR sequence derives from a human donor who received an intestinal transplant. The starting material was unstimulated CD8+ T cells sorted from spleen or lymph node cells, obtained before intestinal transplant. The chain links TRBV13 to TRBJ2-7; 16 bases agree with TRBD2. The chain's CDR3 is CASSHMGLAGGGEQYF. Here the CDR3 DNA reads TGTGCCAGCAGCCATATGGGACTAGCGGGAGGGGGCGAGCAGTACTTC. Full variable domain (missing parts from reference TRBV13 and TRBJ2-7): AAGVIQSPRHLIKEKRETATLKCYPIPRHDTVYWYQQGPGQDPQFLISFYEKMQSDKGSIPDRFSAQQFSDYHSELNMSSLELGDSALYFCASSHMGLAGGGEQYFGPGTRLTVT.